This TCR beta chain was captured in a study of radiotherapy plus CTLA-4 blockade in lung cancer (dated by TCRdb to between 2017 and 2018). In terms of the full investigation: Among enrolled patients, approximately 18% had an objective response and 30% to 35% reached disease control. On the study overall, not on this receptor specifically: TCR clones derived from tumors expanded in peripheral blood after treatment with radiotherapy and ipilimumab. The strongest predictors of response were reported to be early dynamic shifts in blood T cell clones along with a rise in serum interferon-beta following radiation.

Library construction relied on the immunoSEQ multiplex PCR assay. TCRdb provides this immuneACCESS table in a form limited to in-frame rearrangements. Some clones are lacking; in checked studies, under half of them reflect an unresolved V gene, and why the rest are absent is not known. The sample table contains tens of thousands of clones; only one count was recorded for roughly 86% of them. The ten largest make up more than 2% of the sample. Taken from cysteine to phenylalanine, the CDR3 has 16 residues. Solely the CDR3 DNA is kept, with 48 bases framed from the first base. V is trimmed back by 7 bases and J by 2 bases, and the junction contains 15 bases that no gene match accounts for. Based on the germline V gene, the CDR1 and CDR2 sequences are SQVTM and ANQGSEA. Concerning this clone: Its antigen is unknown. No much larger clone exists at a distance of one base, and base qualities are not known.

In this study, focal radiation therapy paired with CTLA-4 blockade (ipilimumab) was tested in patients who had chemo-refractory metastatic non-small-cell lung cancer. This clonotype originated in a human donor with non-small cell lung cancer who had a partial response to radiotherapy plus ipilimumab. The sequencing here drew on peripheral blood, taken from a patient treated with radiotherapy plus ipilimumab. The chain is assembled from TRBV29-1 and TRBJ1-2, with 8 bases aligning to TRBD1. The base sequence is TGCAGCGCGAGGGACCCGGGACAGGATAGAAACTATGGCTACACCTTC. This encodes CSARDPGQDRNYGYTF.